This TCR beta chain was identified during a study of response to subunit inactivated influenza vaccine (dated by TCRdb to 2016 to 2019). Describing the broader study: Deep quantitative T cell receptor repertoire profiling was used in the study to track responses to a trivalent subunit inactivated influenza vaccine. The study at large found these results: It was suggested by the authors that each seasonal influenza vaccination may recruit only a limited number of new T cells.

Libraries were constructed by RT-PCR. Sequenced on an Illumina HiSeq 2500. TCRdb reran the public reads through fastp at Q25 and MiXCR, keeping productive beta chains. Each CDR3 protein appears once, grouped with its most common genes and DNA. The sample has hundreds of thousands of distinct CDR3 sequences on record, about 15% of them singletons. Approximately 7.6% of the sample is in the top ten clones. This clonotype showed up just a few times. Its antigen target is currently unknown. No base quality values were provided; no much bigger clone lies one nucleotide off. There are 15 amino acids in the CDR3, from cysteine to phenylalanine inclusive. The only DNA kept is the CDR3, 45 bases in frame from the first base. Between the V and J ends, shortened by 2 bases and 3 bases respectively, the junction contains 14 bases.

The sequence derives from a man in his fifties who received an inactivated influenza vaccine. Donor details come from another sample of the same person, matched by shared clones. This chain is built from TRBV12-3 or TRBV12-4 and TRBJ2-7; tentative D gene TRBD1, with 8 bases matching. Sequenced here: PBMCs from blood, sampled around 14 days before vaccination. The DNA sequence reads TGTGCCAGCAGTTTACTGACAGGGGAGGGCTACGAGCAGTACTTC. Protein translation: CASSLLTGEGYEQYF.